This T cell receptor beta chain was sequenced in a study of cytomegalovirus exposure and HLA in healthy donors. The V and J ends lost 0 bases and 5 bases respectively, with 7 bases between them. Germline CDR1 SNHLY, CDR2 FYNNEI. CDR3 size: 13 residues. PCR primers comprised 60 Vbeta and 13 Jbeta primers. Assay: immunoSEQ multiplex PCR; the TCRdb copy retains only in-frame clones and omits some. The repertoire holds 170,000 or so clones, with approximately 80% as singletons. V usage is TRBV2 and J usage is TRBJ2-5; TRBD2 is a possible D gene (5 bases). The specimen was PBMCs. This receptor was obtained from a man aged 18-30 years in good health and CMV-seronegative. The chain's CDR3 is CASSEARGETQYF. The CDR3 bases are TGTGCCAGCAGTGAAGCGAGAGGGGAGACCCAGTACTTC. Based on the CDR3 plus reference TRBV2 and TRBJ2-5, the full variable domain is EPEVTQTPSHQVTQMGQEVILRCVPISNHLYFYWYRQILGQKVEFLVSFYNNEISEKSEIFDDQFSVERPDGSNFTLKIRSTKLEDSAMYFCASSEARGETQYFGPGTRLLVL.